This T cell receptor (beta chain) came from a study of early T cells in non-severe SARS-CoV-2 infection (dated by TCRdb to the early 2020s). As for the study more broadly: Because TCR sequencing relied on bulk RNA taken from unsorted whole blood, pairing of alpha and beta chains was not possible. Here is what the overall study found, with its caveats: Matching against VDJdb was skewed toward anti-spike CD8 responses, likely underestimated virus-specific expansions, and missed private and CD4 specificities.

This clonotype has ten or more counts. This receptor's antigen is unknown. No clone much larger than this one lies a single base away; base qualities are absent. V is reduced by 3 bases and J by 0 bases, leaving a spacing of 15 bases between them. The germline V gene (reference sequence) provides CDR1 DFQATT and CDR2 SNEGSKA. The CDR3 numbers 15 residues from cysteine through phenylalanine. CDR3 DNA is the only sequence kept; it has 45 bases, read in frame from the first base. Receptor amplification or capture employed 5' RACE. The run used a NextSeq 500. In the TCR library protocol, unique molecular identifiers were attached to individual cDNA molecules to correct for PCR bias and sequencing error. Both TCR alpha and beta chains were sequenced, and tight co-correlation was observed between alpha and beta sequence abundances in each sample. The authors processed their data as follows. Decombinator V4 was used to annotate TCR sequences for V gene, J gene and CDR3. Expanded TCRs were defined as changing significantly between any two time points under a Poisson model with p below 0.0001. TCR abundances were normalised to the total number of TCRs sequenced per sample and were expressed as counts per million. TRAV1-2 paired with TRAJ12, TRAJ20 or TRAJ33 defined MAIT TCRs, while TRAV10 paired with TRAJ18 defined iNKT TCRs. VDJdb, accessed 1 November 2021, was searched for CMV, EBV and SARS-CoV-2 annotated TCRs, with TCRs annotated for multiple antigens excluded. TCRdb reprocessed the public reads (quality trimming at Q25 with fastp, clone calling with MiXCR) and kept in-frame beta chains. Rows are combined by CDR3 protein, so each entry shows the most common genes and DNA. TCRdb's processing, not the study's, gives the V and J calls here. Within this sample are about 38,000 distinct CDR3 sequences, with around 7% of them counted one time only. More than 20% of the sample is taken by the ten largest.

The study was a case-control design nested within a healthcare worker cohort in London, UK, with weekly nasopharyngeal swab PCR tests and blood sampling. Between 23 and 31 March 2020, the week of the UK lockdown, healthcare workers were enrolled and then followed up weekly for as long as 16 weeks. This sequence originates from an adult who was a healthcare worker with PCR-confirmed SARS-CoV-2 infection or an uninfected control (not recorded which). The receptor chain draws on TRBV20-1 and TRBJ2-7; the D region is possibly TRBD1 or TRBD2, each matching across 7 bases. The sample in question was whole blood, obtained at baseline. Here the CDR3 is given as CSASPGGASSYEQYF. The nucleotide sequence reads TGCAGTGCTAGCCCAGGGGGGGCCAGCTCCTACGAGCAGTACTTC.